Listed here are 31 T cell receptor beta chains from one sample, sequenced in a study of T cells expressing NK-cell markers. TCRdb re-called the 5' RACE reads and gives one entry per CDR3 protein, without DNA. The table lists roughly 150,000 distinct CDR3 sequences. The sequencing input was blood T cells: a sorted CD56 or NKG2C T cell subset, CD4+ or CD8+ T cells, or bulk PBMC T cells (not recorded which). The source is a woman between 18 and 70 years old in good health.

V gene TRBV5-1 combines with J gene TRBJ2-7; TCRdb picks TRBD1, but there is no DNA to check that call. Germline assignment: CDR1 SGHRS and CDR2 YFSETQ. The CDR3 length is 16 residues. CDR3 region: CASSLGGDHLGYEQYF.

The chain combines TRBV5-1 with TRBJ2-7. The CDR3 contains 14 residues. Germline CDR1 reads SGHRS; CDR2 reads YFSETQ. The CDR3 loop is CASSLELDAAEQYF.

The rearrangement links TRBV15 to TRBJ2-7; TCRdb's D call, TRBD2, is unchecked because there is no DNA. The CDR3 is made up of 14 amino acids. Germline V gene data show CDR1 as LNHNV and CDR2 as YYDKDF (reference sequence). CDR3 loop: CATRSLAGGEEQYF.

The chain has TRBV28 and TRBJ2-1. Looked up from germline, CDR1 is MDHEN and CDR2 is SYDVKM. The length of the CDR3 is 13 residues. Here the CDR3 reads CASSKYGPNEQFF.

The chain couples TRBV12-3 or TRBV12-4 to TRBJ1-6. This CDR3 comprises 15 residues. The chain's CDR3 is CASSHAGSDNSPLHF.

This sequence joins TRBV11-3 and TRBJ2-1; TCRdb calls TRBD2, which cannot be checked without DNA. The germline V gene has CDR1 SGHNT and CDR2 YENEEA. The CDR3 is made up of 15 amino acids. CDR3 amino acids: CASSLNSGGNNEQFF.

The chain carries TRBV5-1 and TRBJ2-5; without DNA, the TCRdb call of TRBD2 cannot be checked. The CDR3 consists of 15 residues. From germline, CDR1 is SGHRS and CDR2 YFSETQ. CDR3 region: CASSLLAGDQETQYF.

The CDR3 loop is CASSVSGGQNTGELFF. This chain uses TRBV5-1 with TRBJ2-2; as DNA is missing, the TRBD1 call by TCRdb cannot be tested. Germline CDR1 and CDR2: SGHRS and YFSETQ. The CDR3 consists of 16 residues.

The V and J genes are TRBV5-1 and TRBJ2-3; the TCRdb D gene call, TRBD2, has no DNA to confirm it. Germline CDR1 is SGHRS and CDR2 is YFSETQ. This CDR3 region has 15 residues. This CDR3 is CASSLGTSGRDTQYF.

The chain uses TRBV6-1 and TRBJ1-5; TCRdb returns TRBD1, unconfirmable since there is no DNA. Germline lookup yields CDR1 MNHNS and CDR2 SASEGT. The CDR3 extends over 12 amino acids. CDR3 loop: CASRTGNQPQHF.

V is TRBV3-1 and J is TRBJ2-3. The CDR3 extends over 17 amino acids. The germline CDR1 and CDR2 sequences are LGHDT and YNNKEL (reference sequence). CDR3 sequence reads: CASSQDSAAGGQDTQYF.

The chain's CDR3 is CASSLQGANTEAFF. This chain connects TRBV7-3 to TRBJ1-1; TCRdb picks TRBD1, but there is no DNA to check that call. CDR1 is SGHTA, CDR2 FQGTGA, per germline. The CDR3 is 14 residues long. Filled out from reference TRBV7-3 and TRBJ1-1, the complete variable domain reads GAGVSQTPSNKVTEKGKYVELRCDPISGHTALYWYRQSLGQGPEFLIYFQGTGAADDSGLPNDRFFAVRPEGSVSTLKIQRTERGDSAVYLCASSLQGANTEAFFGQGTRLTVV.

The rearrangement joins TRBV12-3 or TRBV12-4 to TRBJ1-5; the D call from TCRdb, TRBD1, cannot be confirmed without DNA. The CDR3 runs to 13 residues. CDR3 residues: CASNARQNQPQHF.

V and J are TRBV4-2 and TRBJ2-1; the TCRdb call, TRBD2, lacks DNA for checking. Per germline, CDR1 LGHNA and CDR2 YNFKEQ. The CDR3 contains 15 residues. The CDR3 here is CASSQGLAGSGEQFF.

CDR3: CATGQAQETQYF. The genes are TRBV7-8 and TRBJ2-5; there is no DNA to check the TCRdb D call of TRBD1. Germline V gene sequence: CDR1 SGHVS, CDR2 FQNEAQ. The CDR3 totals 12 residues.

The chain is built from TRBV2 and TRBJ1-2; the TCRdb D gene call, TRBD1, has no DNA to confirm it. The CDR3 totals 12 residues. The V gene's germline CDR1 is SNHLY and CDR2 FYNNEI. CDR3 amino acids: CASTRTINGYTF.

V and J are TRBV29-1 and TRBJ2-7; the D call from TCRdb, TRBD1, cannot be confirmed without DNA. This CDR3 region has 14 residues. Germline CDR1 SQVTM, CDR2 ANQGSEA. This CDR3 reads CSVLSGTGGYEQYF.

The V gene is TRBV14, the J gene TRBJ1-1; TCRdb calls TRBD1, which cannot be checked without DNA. This CDR3 has 15 amino acids. Germline CDR1 and CDR2: SGHDN and FVKESK. The CDR3 sequence: CASSPPGRLNTEAFF.

This chain joins TRBV15 and TRBJ2-3; the D call from TCRdb, TRBD1, cannot be confirmed without DNA. The V gene's germline CDR1 is LNHNV and CDR2 YYDKDF (reference sequence). There are 15 residues in the CDR3. CDR3: CATSRGGGPTDTQYF.

The rearrangement links TRBV27 to TRBJ2-1; TCRdb's D call, TRBD1, is unchecked because there is no DNA. Germline V gene lookup returns CDR1 MNHEY and CDR2 SMNVEV (reference sequence). The CDR3 is made up of 14 amino acids. CDR3 residues: CASSLFPAYNEQFF.

J is TRBJ2-5 and V is TRBV15; TCRdb gives TRBD1 as the D gene, but with no DNA this cannot be confirmed. There are 15 residues in the CDR3. The germline V gene has CDR1 LNHNV and CDR2 YYDKDF (reference sequence). Here the CDR3 reads CAARAGAGAQETQYF.

The CDR3 sequence: CASSFSEGVEAFF. V and J are TRBV27 and TRBJ1-1; the TCRdb D gene call, TRBD1, has no DNA to confirm it. The CDR3 has 13 amino acids. The germline CDR1 and CDR2 sequences are MNHEY and SMNVEV (reference sequence).

The chain has TRBV24-1 and TRBJ2-5; as DNA is missing, the TRBD1 call by TCRdb cannot be tested. There are 15 residues in the CDR3. The germline V gene encodes CDR1 KGHDR and CDR2 SFDVKD. The CDR3 loop reads CATSDSRTGDETQYF.

The chain carries TRBV20-1 and TRBJ2-7; the D call from TCRdb, TRBD1, cannot be confirmed without DNA. Germline-derived CDR1 and CDR2 are DFQATT and SNEGSKA (reference sequence). CDR3 size: 13 residues. CDR3 amino acids: CSASPGTRYEQYF.

The CDR3: CASTRGSGAYNEQFF. V and J are TRBV5-4 and TRBJ2-1; the TCRdb D gene call, TRBD1, has no DNA to confirm it. This CDR3 has 15 amino acids. Per the germline V gene, CDR1 is SGHNT and CDR2 is YYREEE (reference sequence). Variable domain in full (rest from reference TRBV5-4 and TRBJ2-1): ETGVTQSPTHLIKTRGQQVTLRCSSQSGHNTVSWYQQALGQGPQFIFQYYREEENGRGNFPPRFSGLQFPNYSSELNVNALELDDSALYLCASTRGSGAYNEQFFGPGTRLTVL.

V is TRBV6-6 and J is TRBJ2-2; the D call of TRBD2 rests on TCRdb alone, since no DNA is present to check it. The CDR3 has 13 amino acids. Germline CDR1 MNHNY, CDR2 SVGAGI (reference sequence). CDR3 in amino acids: CASWSSGAGELFF.

V usage is TRBV5-1 and J usage is TRBJ2-1; TCRdb designates TRBD1, a call that cannot be tested without DNA. The CDR3 runs 20 residues. Germline V gene lookup returns CDR1 SGHRS and CDR2 YFSETQ. CDR3 residues: CASSLARDRGYRSSYNEQFF.

The chain links TRBV20-1 to TRBJ1-2; TCRdb's assignment of TRBD1 cannot be checked, as there is no DNA. This CDR3 spans 14 amino acids. CDR1 DFQATT and CDR2 SNEGSKA come from the germline V gene (reference sequence). The CDR3: CSATKTGGGYGYTF.

V gene TRBV7-3 combines with J gene TRBJ2-1; TCRdb's assignment of TRBD2 cannot be checked, as there is no DNA. There are 15 residues in the CDR3. From germline, CDR1 is SGHTA and CDR2 FQGTGA. CDR3 protein: CASSPVSGSGNEQFF.

The chain uses TRBV20-1 and TRBJ2-2; TCRdb indicates TRBD1, and absent DNA this call remains unverified. The CDR3 is 14 residues long. Per germline, CDR1 DFQATT and CDR2 SNEGSKA (reference sequence). The CDR3 loop is CSARDAGSTGELFF.

This sequence joins TRBV6-1 and TRBJ1-1; TCRdb reports TRBD1, a call that lacks DNA to check it against. The germline V gene encodes CDR1 MNHNS and CDR2 SASEGT. There are 15 residues in the CDR3. CDR3 sequence reads: CASRGDQGMNTEAFF.